This T cell receptor beta chain was recovered during a study of T cells expressing NK-cell markers (dated by TCRdb to 2018 to 2021). Looking at the study overall: Seven or eight donors provided sorted CD3+CD56+NKG2C+, CD3+CD56+NKG2C- and CD3+CD56-NKG2C+ T-cell subsets, whose TCR beta-chain repertoires were profiled. Among the eight sequenced donors, only one was HCMV-seronegative, while the other seven were HCMV-seropositive. Libraries were sequenced as 2 x 150 bp reads on Illumina HiSeq 2000/2500, MiSeq or NextSeq. The study sequenced eight donors, all healthy volunteers chosen at random: three men and five women.

The research as a whole found: In six donors, the dominant CD3+CD56+NKG2C+ clonotypes ranked among the top 10 CD8+ clonotypes, making up about 1.0-7.5% of CD8+ T cells. Those dominant clonotypes were again the most abundant among CD3+CD56-NKG2C+ cells in a handful of donors, at about 25-65%. Whether the expanded NKG2C-expressing T cell clones were specific for HCMV antigens remained unclear.

Data came from an Illumina HiSeq 2000. The TCR beta cDNA libraries were made using 5'RACE template switching, a step that added both a universal primer site and unique molecular identifiers. cDNA synthesis was primed from the TCR beta constant segment and was followed by two successive PCR amplification steps. For the original study's pipeline: MIGEC handled demultiplexing of the reads and grouping by UMI, while MiTCR was used to assemble and quantify clonotypes. To exclude erroneous sequences, only TCR cDNA sequences supported by at least two reads were retained. The tcR package was used for downstream repertoire analysis, and clonotypes were matched across fractions by CDR3 nucleotide sequence plus V segment. VDJmatch was used to annotate antigen specificity against VDJdb, with one amino acid substitution allowed in CDR3. With the reads reprocessed by TCRdb, a single entry stands for each CDR3 protein sequence and no DNA is reported. TCRdb's processing, not the authors', yielded these V and J calls. The sample's own table lists fewer than 300,000 distinct CDR3 sequences. The ten largest make up roughly 4.2% of the sample.

As regards this clonotype: Its cognate antigen has yet to be identified.

A commercial ELISA kit detecting HCMV-specific IgG in serum was used to determine HCMV serostatus. Peripheral blood mononuclear cells were isolated from blood by Ficoll density gradient centrifugation. The CDR3 runs 13 amino acids, cysteine and phenylalanine included. No DNA appears here. In the germline V gene, CDR1 corresponds to SGDLS and CDR2 to YYNGEE. The chain was built from TRBV9 and TRBJ1-1. This receptor was obtained from a woman aged 18 to 69 in good health. The specimen was blood T cells: a sorted CD56 or NKG2C T cell subset, CD4+ or CD8+ T cells, or bulk PBMC T cells (not recorded which). The CDR3 in this case is CASSPNGYTEAFF.